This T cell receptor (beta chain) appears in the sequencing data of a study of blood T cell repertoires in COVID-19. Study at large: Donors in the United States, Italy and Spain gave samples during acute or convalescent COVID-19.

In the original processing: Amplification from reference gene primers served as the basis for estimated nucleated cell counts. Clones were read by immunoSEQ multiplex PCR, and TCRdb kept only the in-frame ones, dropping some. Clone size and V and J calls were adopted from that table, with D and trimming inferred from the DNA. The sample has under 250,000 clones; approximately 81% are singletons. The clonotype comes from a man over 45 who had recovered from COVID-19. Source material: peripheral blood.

The CDR3 DNA reads TGTGCCAGCAGCCAACCGGGACAGGGGTTACAAGAGCAGTACTTC. Residues: CASSQPGQGLQEQYF. The chain recombines TRBV28 with TRBJ2-7; 10 bases match TRBD1. The CDR3 loop spans 15 amino acids. From germline, CDR1 is MDHEN and CDR2 SYDVKM. V was clipped by 6 bases and J by 7 bases; unmatched bases: 12.